Listed here are 16 T cell receptor beta chains from one sample, sequenced in a study of T-cell reconstitution after alpha-beta-depleted transplantation in children. Preparation of the TCRbeta library was carried out with unique molecular identifiers. TCRdb re-called the PCR reads through MiXCR, storing one row per CDR3 protein. Of 500,000 to 600,000 distinct CDR3 sequences detected, approximately 32% appear once; the ten largest clones hold about 2.3%. The specimen comprised PBMCs from the stem cell graft donor, sampled from the stem cell graft. These receptors were obtained from a human donor who donated a stem cell graft to a child with aplastic anemia.

The rearrangement links TRBV2 to TRBJ2-1; D possibly corresponds to TRBD1 (6 bases). The CDR3 totals 13 residues. The germline V gene encodes CDR1 SNHLY and CDR2 FYNNEI. Trimming took off 6 bases at V and 1 base at J, with 7 bases between the two ends. DNA of the CDR3: TGTGCCAGCAGGACAGGATCCTACAATGAGCAGTTCTTC. Protein product: CASRTGSYNEQFF.

The genes are TRBV5-1 and TRBJ2-7; the match to TRBD2 covers 7 bases. The CDR3 has 15 residues. V lost 0 bases, J lost 3 bases, and 6 bases stayed unmatched. CDR1 is SGHRS, CDR2 YFSETQ, per germline. CDR3 in amino acids: CASSLGASGGYEQYF. In nucleotides, the CDR3 is TGCGCCAGCAGCTTGGGGGCTAGCGGTGGCTACGAGCAGTACTTC.

The chain combines TRBV12-3 or TRBV12-4 with TRBJ2-4, with D uncertain. The CDR3 sequence is 15 residues long. The ends were cut back, 5 bases at V and 6 bases at J, with 17 bases in the middle. CDR3 protein: CASSASNGAVNIQYF. The CDR3 bases are TGTGCCAGCAGTGCCTCTAACGGTGCCGTAAACATTCAGTACTTC.

This clonotype was detected a few times. The rearrangement links TRBV6-1 to TRBJ1-4; TRBD1 matches at 7 bases. V shed 6 bases and J 0 bases; nucleotides not matched to a gene: 7. CDR1 and CDR2 (germline): MNHNS, SASEGT. This CDR3 is 16 amino acids long. The CDR3 region has the DNA TGTGCCAGCAGCGACAGGGTGGTCGCAACTAATGAAAAACTGTTTTTT. Protein: CASSDRVVATNEKLFF.

This chain joins TRBV7-2 and TRBJ1-3, with no clear D. Germline CDR1 reads SGHTA; CDR2 reads FQGNSA. CDR3 size: 12 residues. Trimming cost V 1 base and J 9 bases, with 7 bases left between them. CDR3: CASSLGRSTIYF. The CDR3 DNA sequence: TGTGCCAGCAGCTTAGGTCGGAGCACCATATATTTT.

This clonotype has at least ten counts. This sequence joins TRBV7-2 and TRBJ2-7; 7 bases map to TRBD2. The germline V gene encodes CDR1 SGHTA and CDR2 FQGNSA. V lost 2 bases to trimming and J lost 3 bases; unmatched junction nucleotides: 4. The CDR3 runs 14 residues. CDR3 nucleotide sequence: TGTGCCAGCAGCTTACTAGCGGAGAACTACGAGCAGTACTTC. It translates to CASSLLAENYEQYF.

This clonotype was seen a handful of times. The gene calls are TRBV27 and TRBJ2-7; either TRBD1 or TRBD2 may fit D (5 bases each). From germline, CDR1 is MNHEY and CDR2 SMNVEV (reference sequence). The germline V and J ends were trimmed by 4 bases and 1 base, with 14 bases remaining between them. The CDR3 is 15 residues long. The CDR3 sequence is CASSSGTRLSYEQYF. The CDR3 DNA reads TGTGCCAGCAGTTCCGGGACGCGGCTATCCTACGAGCAGTACTTC.

In its sample, this clonotype was seen a few times. The chain links TRBV7-8 to TRBJ2-3; 14 positions agree with TRBD2. The V gene's germline CDR1 is SGHVS and CDR2 FQNEAQ. V lost 5 bases to trimming and J lost 1 base; unmatched junction nucleotides: 11. The CDR3 has 19 residues. CDR3 sequence (DNA): TGTGCCAGCAGCGTACCGGGACTAGCGGGAGAGCGCCGCACAGATACGCAGTATTTT. Protein: CASSVPGLAGERRTDTQYF.

The chain recombines TRBV7-2 with TRBJ2-5, with D maybe TRBD2 (5 bases). CDR1 SGHTA and CDR2 FQGNSA come from the germline V gene. Trimming took 2 bases from V and 4 from J, leaving 11 bases between them. CDR3 length: 14 residues. The CDR3 loop reads CASSLSGIGETQYF. CDR3 bases: TGTGCCAGCAGCTTATCCGGGATAGGAGAGACCCAGTACTTC.

This clonotype was seen more than once but under ten times. The V and J genes are TRBV12-3 or TRBV12-4 and TRBJ2-3, with no clear D. There are 15 residues in the CDR3. Trimming removed 6 bases from V and 5 bases from J, with 18 bases in between. For the CDR3, the DNA is TGTGCCAGCAGGCCGGGTGTCGGGCCACAAGATACGCAGTATTTT. Amino acid sequence: CASRPGVGPQDTQYF.

The table lists this clonotype with a few counts. This sequence joins TRBV29-1 and TRBJ2-4; D remains ambiguous. Trimming cost V 6 bases and J 6 bases, with 15 bases left between them. In germline, CDR1 is SQVTM, CDR2 ANQGSEA. The CDR3 has 13 amino acids. CDR3 region: CSVGSVSGNIQYF. CDR3 bases: TGCAGCGTAGGGTCTGTGTCGGGAAACATTCAGTACTTC.

V gene TRBV6-5 combines with J gene TRBJ2-1; no clear D gene. Between the trimmed V and J ends, which lost 0 bases and 10 bases, there was a span of 10 bases. CDR1 is MNHEY, CDR2 SVGAGI, per germline. This CDR3 has 13 residues. CDR3 region: CASSYSRTSEQFF. In nucleotides, the CDR3 is TGTGCCAGCAGTTACTCACGGACGTCCGAGCAGTTCTTC.

This clonotype was observed a handful of times. The gene calls are TRBV5-1 and TRBJ2-7; 7 bases are a match to TRBD1. The length of the CDR3 is 14 residues. The V and J ends lost 4 bases and 1 base, in that order; junction bases with no gene match: 5. CDR1 and CDR2 from the germline V gene are SGHRS and YFSETQ. The CDR3, as DNA: TGCGCCAGCAGCCTGACGGGACAGTCCTACGAGCAGTACTTC. It codes for CASSLTGQSYEQYF.

The J gene is TRBJ2-1, the V gene TRBV12-3 or TRBV12-4; TRBD1 might be the D (6 bases). Trimming cost V 6 bases and J 8 bases, with 14 bases left between them. The CDR3 loop spans 13 amino acids. The CDR3 nucleotides are TGTGCCAGCAGCTCCGGGACATCAGATGAGCAGTTCTTC. Translated, it gives CASSSGTSDEQFF.

This chain links TRBV29-1 with TRBJ2-1; 11 bases are a match to TRBD2. The CDR3 runs 17 residues. Germline V gene sequence: CDR1 SQVTM, CDR2 ANQGSEA. With 7 bases clipped from V and 4 bases from J, the junction kept 15 bases outside the gene matches. CDR3 DNA: TGCAGCGCTGAGGGCACAACCGGGACTAGCGGATACAATGAGCAGTTCTTC. Protein: CSAEGTTGTSGYNEQFF.

The J gene is TRBJ2-3, the V gene TRBV7-9; D perhaps matches TRBD1 (5 bases). Trimming stripped 7 bases from V and 4 bases from J, with 15 bases between. The CDR3 is 14 residues long. Germline values: CDR1 SEHNR, CDR2 FQNEAQ (reference sequence). DNA for the CDR3: TGTGCCAGCACCTGGGGCCGAAGGGCAGATACGCAGTATTTT. Its translation: CASTWGRRADTQYF.